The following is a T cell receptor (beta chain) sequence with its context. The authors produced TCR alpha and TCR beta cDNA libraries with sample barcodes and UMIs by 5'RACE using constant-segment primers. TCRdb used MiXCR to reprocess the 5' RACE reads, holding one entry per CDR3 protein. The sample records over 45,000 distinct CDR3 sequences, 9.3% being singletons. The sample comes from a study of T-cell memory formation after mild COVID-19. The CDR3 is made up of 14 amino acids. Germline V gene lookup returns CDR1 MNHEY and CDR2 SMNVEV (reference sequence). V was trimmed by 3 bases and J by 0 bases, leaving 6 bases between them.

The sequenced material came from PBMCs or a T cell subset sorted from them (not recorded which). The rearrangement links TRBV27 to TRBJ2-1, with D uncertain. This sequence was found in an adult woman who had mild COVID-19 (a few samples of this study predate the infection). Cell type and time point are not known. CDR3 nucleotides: TGTGCCAGCAGTTTGACCGTCTCCTACAATGAGCAGTTCTTC. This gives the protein CASSLTVSYNEQFF.